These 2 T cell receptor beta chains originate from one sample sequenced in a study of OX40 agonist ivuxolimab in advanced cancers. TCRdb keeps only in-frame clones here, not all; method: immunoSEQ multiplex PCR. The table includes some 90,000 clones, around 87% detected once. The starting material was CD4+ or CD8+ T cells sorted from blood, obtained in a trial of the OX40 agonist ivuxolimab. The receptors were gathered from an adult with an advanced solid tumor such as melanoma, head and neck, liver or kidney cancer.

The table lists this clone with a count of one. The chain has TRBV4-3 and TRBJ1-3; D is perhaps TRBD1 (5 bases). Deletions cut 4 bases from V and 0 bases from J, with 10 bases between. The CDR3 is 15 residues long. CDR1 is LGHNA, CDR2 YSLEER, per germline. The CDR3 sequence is CASSLGGGSGNTIYF. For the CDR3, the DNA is TGCGCCAGCAGCCTCGGGGGGGGCTCTGGAAACACCATATATTTT.

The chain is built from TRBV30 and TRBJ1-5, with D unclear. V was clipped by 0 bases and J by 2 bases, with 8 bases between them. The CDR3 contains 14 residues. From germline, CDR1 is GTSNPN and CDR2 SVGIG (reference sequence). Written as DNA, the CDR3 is TGTGCCTGGAGTGTTTATAGGGGCAATCAGCCCCAGCATTTT. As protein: CAWSVYRGNQPQHF.